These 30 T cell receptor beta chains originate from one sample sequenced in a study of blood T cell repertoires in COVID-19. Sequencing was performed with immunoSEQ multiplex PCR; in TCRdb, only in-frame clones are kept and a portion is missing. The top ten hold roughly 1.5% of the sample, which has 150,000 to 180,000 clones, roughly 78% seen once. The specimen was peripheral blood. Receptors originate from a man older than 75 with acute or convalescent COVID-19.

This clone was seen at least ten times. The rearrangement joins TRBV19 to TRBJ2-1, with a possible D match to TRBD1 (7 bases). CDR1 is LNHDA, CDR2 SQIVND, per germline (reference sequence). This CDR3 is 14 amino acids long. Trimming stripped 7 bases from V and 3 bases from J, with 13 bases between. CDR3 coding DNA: TGTGCCAGTAAGGAGGGGGCCGACTACAATGAGCAGTTCTTC. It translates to CASKEGADYNEQFF.

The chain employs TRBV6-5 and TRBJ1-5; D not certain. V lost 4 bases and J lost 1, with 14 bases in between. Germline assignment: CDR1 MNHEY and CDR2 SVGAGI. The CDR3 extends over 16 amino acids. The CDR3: CASSLQPPVSNQPQHF. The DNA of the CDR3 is TGTGCCAGCAGTTTACAGCCCCCGGTGAGCAATCAGCCCCAGCATTTT.

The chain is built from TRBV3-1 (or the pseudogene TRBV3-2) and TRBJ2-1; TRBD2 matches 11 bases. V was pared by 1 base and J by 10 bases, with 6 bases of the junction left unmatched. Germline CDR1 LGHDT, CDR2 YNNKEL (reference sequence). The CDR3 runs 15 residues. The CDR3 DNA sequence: TGTGCCAGCAGCCAAGTGGTAGCGGGGGGGCGAGAGCAGTTCTTC. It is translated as CASSQVVAGGREQFF.

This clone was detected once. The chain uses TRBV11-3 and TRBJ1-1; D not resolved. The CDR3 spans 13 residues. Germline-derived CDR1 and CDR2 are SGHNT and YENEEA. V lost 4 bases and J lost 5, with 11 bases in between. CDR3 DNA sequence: TGTGCCAGCAGCTCCTACAGTGGGACTGAAGCTTTCTTT. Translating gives CASSSYSGTEAFF.

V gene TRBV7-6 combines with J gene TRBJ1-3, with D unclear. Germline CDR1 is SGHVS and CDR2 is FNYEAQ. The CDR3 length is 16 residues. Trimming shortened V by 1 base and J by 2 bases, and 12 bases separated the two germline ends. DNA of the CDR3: TGTGCCAGCAGCTTAGGTCCCGCGACAACTGGAAACACCATATATTTT. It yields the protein CASSLGPATTGNTIYF.

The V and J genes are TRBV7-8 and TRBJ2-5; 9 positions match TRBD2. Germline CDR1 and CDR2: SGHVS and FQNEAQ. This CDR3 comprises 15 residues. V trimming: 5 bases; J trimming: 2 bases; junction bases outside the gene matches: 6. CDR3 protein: CASSPQRGEQETQYF. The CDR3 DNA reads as TGTGCCAGCAGCCCCCAGCGGGGGGAGCAAGAGACCCAGTACTTC. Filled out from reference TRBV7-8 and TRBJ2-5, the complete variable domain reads GAGVSQSPRYKVAKRGQDVALRCDPISGHVSLFWYQQALGQGPEFLTYFQNEAQLDKSGLPSDRFFAERPEGSVSTLKIQRTQQEDSAVYLCASSPQRGEQETQYFGPGTRLLVL.

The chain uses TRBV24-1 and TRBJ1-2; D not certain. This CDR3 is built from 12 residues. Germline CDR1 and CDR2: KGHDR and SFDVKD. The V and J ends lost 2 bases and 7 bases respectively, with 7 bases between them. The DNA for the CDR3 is TGTGCCACCAGTGATTCAGGAATTGGCTACACCTTC. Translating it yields CATSDSGIGYTF.

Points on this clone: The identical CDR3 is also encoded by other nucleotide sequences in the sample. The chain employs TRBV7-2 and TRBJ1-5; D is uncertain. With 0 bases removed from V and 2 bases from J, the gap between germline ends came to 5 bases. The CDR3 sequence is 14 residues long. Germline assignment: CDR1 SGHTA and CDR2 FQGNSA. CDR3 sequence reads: CASSLAGGNQPQHF. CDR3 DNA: TGTGCCAGCAGCTTAGCGGGAGGCAATCAGCCCCAGCATTTT. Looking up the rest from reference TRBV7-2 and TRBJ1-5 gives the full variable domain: GAGVSQSPSNKVTEKGKDVELRCDPISGHTALYWYRQSLGQGLEFLIYFQGNSAPDKSGLPSDRFSAERTGGSVSTLTIQRTQQEDSAVYLCASSLAGGNQPQHFGDGTRLSIL.

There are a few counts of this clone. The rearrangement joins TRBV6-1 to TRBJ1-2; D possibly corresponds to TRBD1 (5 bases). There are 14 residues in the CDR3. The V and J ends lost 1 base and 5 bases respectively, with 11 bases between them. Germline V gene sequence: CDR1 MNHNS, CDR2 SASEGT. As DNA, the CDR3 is TGTGCCAGCAGTGAAGATTACAGGAGTTATGGCTACACCTTC. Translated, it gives CASSEDYRSYGYTF.

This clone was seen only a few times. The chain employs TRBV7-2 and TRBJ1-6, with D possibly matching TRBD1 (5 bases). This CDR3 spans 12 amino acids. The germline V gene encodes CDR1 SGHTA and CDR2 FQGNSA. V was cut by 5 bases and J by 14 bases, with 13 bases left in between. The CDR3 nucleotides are TGTGCCAGCAGCGGCCCGGGGGGAACCCTCCACTTT. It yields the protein CASSGPGGTLHF.

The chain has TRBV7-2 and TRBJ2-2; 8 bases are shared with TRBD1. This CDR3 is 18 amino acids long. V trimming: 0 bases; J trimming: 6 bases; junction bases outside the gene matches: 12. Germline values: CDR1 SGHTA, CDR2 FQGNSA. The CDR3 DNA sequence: TGTGCCAGCAGCTTAGCAGCTGGCGGACAGGGATGGCCCGGGGAGCTGTTTTTT. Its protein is CASSLAAGGQGWPGELFF.

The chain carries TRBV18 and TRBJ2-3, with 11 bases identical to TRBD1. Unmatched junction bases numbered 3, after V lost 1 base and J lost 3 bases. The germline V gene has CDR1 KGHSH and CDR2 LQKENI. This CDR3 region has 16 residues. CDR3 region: CASSPRTGGGTDTQYF. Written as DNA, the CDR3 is TGTGCCAGCTCACCACGGACAGGGGGCGGTACAGATACGCAGTATTTT.

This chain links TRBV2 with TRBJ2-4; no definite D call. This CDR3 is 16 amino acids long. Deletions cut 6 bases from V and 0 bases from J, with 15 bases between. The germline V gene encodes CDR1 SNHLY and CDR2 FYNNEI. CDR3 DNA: TGTGCCAGCAGGACGAAGGAGATACTAGCCAAAAACATTCAGTACTTC. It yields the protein CASRTKEILAKNIQYF.

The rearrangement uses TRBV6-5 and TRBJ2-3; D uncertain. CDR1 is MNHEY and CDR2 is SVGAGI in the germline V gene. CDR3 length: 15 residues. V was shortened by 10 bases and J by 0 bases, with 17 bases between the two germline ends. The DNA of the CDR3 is TGTGCCACCCTAATATATCATACTAGCACAGATACGCAGTATTTT. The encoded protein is CATLIYHTSTDTQYF.

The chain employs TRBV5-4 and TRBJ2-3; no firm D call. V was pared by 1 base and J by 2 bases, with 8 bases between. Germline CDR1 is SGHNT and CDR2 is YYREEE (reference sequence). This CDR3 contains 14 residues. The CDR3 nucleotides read TGTGCCAGCAGCTTGCCGAGGATCACAGATACGCAGTATTTT. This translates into CASSLPRITDTQYF.

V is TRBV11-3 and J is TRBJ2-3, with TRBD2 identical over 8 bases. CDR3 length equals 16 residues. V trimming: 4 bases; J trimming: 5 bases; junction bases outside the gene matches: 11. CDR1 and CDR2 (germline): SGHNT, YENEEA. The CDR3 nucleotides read TGTGCCAGCAGCTCCCGTGGGCGGGGGGTAGGAGATACGCAGTATTTT. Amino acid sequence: CASSSRGRGVGDTQYF. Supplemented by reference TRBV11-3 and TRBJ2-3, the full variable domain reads EAGVVQSPRYKIIEKKQPVAFWCNPISGHNTLYWYLQNLGQGPELLIRYENEEAVDDSQLPKDRFSAERLKGVDSTLKIQPAELGDSAVYLCASSSRGRGVGDTQYFGPGTRLTVL.

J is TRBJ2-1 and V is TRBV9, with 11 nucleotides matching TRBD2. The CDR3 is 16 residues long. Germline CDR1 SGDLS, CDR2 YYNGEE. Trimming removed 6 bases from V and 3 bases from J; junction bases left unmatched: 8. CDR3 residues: CASTLATSGIYNEQFF. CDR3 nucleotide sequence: TGTGCCAGCACCCTAGCGACTAGCGGGATCTACAATGAGCAGTTCTTC.

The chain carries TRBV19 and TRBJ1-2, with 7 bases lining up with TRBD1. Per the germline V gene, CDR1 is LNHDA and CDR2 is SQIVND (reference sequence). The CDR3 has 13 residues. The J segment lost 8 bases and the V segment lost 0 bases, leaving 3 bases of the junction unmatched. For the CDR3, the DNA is TGTGCCAGTAGTATAGAGACAGGGAGCGGCTACACCTTC. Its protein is CASSIETGSGYTF.

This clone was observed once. In DNA, the CDR3 is TGTGCCAGCAGCTTGGCCACACCCACTGAAGCTTTCTTT. Amino acid sequence: CASSLATPTEAFF. This chain connects TRBV5-5 to TRBJ1-1; D gene ambiguous. This CDR3 comprises 13 residues. V was cut by 0 bases and J by 4 bases, with 7 bases left in between. Looked up from germline, CDR1 is SGHKS and CDR2 is YYEKEE (reference sequence).

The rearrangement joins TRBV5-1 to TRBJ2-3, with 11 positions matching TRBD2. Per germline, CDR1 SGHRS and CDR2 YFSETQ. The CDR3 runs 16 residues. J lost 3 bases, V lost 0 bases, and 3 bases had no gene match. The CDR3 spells CASSLGSGGATDTQYF. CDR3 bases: TGCGCCAGCAGCTTGGGTAGCGGGGGGGCTACAGATACGCAGTATTTT.

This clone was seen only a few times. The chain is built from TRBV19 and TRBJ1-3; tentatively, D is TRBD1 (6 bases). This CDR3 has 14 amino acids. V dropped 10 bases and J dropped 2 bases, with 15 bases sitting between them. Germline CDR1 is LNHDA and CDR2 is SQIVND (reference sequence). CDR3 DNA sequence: TGTGCCACTGAGCTGGACAGCACTGGAAACACCATATATTTT. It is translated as CATELDSTGNTIYF.

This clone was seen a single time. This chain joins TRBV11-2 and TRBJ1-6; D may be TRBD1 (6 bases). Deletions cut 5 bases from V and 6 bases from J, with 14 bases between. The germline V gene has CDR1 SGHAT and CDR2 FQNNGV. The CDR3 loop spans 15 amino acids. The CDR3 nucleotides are TGTGCCAGCAGCCCTAGGGGGACAACTAATTCACCCCTCCACTTT. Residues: CASSPRGTTNSPLHF. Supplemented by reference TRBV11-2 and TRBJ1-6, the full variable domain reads EAGVAQSPRYKIIEKRQSVAFWCNPISGHATLYWYQQILGQGPKLLIQFQNNGVVDDSQLPKDRFSAERLKGVDSTLKIQPAKLEDSAVYLCASSPRGTTNSPLHFGNGTRLTVT.

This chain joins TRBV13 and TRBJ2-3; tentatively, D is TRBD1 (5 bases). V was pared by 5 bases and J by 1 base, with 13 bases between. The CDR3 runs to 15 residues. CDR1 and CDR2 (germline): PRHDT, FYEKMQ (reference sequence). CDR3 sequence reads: CASSPEGVGTDTQYF. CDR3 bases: TGTGCCAGCAGCCCCGAAGGGGTGGGCACAGATACGCAGTATTTT.

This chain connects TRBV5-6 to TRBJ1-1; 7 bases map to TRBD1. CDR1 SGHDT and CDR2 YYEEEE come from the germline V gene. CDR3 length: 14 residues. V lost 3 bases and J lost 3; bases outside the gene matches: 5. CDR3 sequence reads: CASSWKDRYTEAFF. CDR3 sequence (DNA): TGTGCCAGCAGCTGGAAGGACAGGTACACTGAAGCTTTCTTT. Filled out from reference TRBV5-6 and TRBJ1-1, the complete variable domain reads DAGVTQSPTHLIKTRGQQVTLRCSPKSGHDTVSWYQQALGQGPQFIFQYYEEEERQRGNFPDRFSGHQFPNYSSELNVNALLLGDSALYLCASSWKDRYTEAFFGQGTRLTVV.

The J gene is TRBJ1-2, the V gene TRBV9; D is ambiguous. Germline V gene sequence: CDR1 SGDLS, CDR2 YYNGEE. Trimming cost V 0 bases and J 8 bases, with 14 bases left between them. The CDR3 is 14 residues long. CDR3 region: CASSVASAGSGYTF. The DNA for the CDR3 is TGTGCCAGCAGCGTAGCTTCGGCCGGGTCCGGCTACACCTTC.

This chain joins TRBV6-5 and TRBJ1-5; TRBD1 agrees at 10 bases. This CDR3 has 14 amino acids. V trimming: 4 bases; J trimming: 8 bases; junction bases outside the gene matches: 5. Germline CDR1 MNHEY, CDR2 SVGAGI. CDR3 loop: CASSSPGQGKPQHF. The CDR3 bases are TGTGCCAGCAGTTCACCGGGACAGGGGAAGCCCCAGCATTTT.

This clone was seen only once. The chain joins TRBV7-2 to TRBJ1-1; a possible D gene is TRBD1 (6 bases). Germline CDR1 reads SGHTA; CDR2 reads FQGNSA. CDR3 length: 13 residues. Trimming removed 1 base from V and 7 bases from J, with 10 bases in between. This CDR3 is CASSLVKGGEAFF. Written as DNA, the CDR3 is TGTGCCAGCAGCTTAGTGAAAGGGGGTGAAGCTTTCTTT.

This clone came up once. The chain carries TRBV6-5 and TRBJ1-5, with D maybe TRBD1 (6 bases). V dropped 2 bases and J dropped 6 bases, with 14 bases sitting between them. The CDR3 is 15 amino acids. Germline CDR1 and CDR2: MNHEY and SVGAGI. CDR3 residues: CASSYTRGPGQPQHF. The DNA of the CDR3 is TGTGCCAGCAGTTACACCAGGGGACCGGGTCAGCCCCAGCATTTT.

CDR3 in amino acids: CASSPTGTTEAFF. CDR3 coding DNA: TGTGCCAGCAGCCCTACAGGGACGACTGAAGCTTTCTTT. The V and J genes are TRBV3-1 (or the pseudogene TRBV3-2) and TRBJ1-1, with D tentatively TRBD1 (6 bases). Germline V lookup: CDR1 LGHDT, CDR2 YNNKEL (reference sequence). With 4 bases removed from V and 5 bases from J, the gap between germline ends came to 11 bases. The CDR3 loop spans 13 amino acids.

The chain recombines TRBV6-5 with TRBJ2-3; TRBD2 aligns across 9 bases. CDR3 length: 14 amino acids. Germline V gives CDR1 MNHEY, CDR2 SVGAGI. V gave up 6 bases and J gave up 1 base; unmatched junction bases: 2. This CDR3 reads CASRKRGGTDTQYF. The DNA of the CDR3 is TGTGCCAGCAGGAAGCGGGGGGGCACAGATACGCAGTATTTT.